A single sample gave rise to the 4 T cell receptor beta chains below, sequenced in a study of vaccination and CD4 T cells after COVID-19. Oncomine TCR Beta short-read sequencing was applied to DNA from cultured CD4+ T cells. Extraction of genomic DNA was performed on cultured CD4+ T cells. One entry per CDR3 protein results from TCRdb running MiXCR on the PCR reads. The repertoire holds 9,500 to 12,000 distinct CDR3 sequences, with 37% as singletons. Their target antigens are unknown. As to treatment: roughly 11-day PBMC culture with coronavirus spike peptide pools or control peptides (ViraFEST assay). Harvesting of the unexposed donor's CD4+ T cells predated the COVID-19 pandemic (2011-2018). Sample: CD4+ T cells from blood, cultured in vitro. Receptor source: a human donor in good health.

The V call is TRBV5-1, the J call TRBJ1-1; TRBD1 might be the D (6 bases). The CDR3 runs to 13 residues. The V end lost 7 bases, the J end lost 4 bases, and 14 bases lay between the germline ends. CDR1 is SGHRS, CDR2 YFSETQ, per germline. The CDR3 bases are TGCGCCAGCTCTCAGGGGATAGGCACTGAAGCTTTCTTT. Amino acid sequence: CASSQGIGTEAFF.

The genes are TRBV2 and TRBJ1-5; TRBD1 might be the D (5 bases). This CDR3 region has 13 residues. V lost 5 bases to trimming and J lost 9 bases, with 14 bases between them. Germline values: CDR1 SNHLY, CDR2 FYNNEI. The CDR3 spells CASSTRTGLPQHF. The CDR3 coding sequence is TGTGCCAGCAGTACACGTACGGGGCTGCCCCAGCATTTT.

The chain recombines TRBV12-3 or TRBV12-4 with TRBJ1-5; D is undetermined. The CDR3 is made up of 14 amino acids. The germline V and J ends were trimmed by 5 bases and 5 bases, with 13 bases remaining between them. The CDR3 sequence is CASSHQGKYQPQHF. The CDR3 DNA sequence: TGTGCCAGCAGTCACCAAGGGAAATATCAGCCCCAGCATTTT.

The chain links TRBV7-2 to TRBJ2-5; the match to TRBD2 covers 10 bases. V lost 3 bases and J lost 2; bases outside the gene matches: 3. The CDR3 sequence is 15 residues long. Germline V gives CDR1 SGHTA, CDR2 FQGNSA. The CDR3 sequence: CASSLLAGGQETQYF. In DNA, the CDR3 is TGTGCCAGCAGCTTGTTAGCGGGAGGACAAGAGACCCAGTACTTC.